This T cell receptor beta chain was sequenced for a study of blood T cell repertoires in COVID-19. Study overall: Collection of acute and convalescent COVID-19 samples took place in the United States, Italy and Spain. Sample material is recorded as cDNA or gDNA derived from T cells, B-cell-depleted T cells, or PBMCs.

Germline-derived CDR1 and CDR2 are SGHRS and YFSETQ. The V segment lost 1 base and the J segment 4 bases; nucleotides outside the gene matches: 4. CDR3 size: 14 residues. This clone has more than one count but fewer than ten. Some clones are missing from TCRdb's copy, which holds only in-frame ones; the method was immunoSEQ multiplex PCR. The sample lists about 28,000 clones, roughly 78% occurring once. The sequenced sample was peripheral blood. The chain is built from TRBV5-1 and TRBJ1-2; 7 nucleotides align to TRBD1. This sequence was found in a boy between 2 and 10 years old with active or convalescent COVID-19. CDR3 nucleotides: TGCGCCAGCAGCTTGTTGTCAGGGGGCTATGGCTACACCTTC. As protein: CASSLLSGGYGYTF.